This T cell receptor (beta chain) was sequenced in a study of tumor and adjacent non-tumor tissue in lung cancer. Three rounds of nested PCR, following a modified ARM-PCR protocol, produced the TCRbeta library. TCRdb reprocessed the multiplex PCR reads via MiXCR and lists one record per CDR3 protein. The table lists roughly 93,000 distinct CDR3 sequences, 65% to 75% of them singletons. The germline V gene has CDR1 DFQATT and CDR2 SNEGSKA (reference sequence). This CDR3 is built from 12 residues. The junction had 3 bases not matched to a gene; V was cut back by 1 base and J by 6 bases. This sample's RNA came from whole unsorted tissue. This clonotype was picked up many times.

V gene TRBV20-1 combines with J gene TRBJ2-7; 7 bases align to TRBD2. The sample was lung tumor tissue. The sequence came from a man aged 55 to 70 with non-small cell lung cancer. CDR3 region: CSARAGGGEQYF. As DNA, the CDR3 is TGCAGTGCTAGAGCTGGGGGGGGCGAGCAGTACTTC.